Each of the 22 T cell receptor beta chains below was sequenced from the same sample in a study of brain T cells in children with intractable seizures. Sequencing used immunoSEQ multiplex PCR; TCRdb keeps in-frame clones, though not all of them. The data show hundreds of thousands of clones, 93% seen once. Time point given: blood from clinic visit 5 months post-surgery; TSC patient then seizure free. The sequenced sample was peripheral blood, obtained more than 4 months after surgery. The source of these receptors is a boy less than two years old with tuberous sclerosis and intractable seizures.

This clone has a single count. The J gene is TRBJ1-3, the V gene TRBV7-2; unclear D gene. V lost 3 bases and J lost 1, with 10 bases in between. This CDR3 contains 15 residues. The germline V gene encodes CDR1 SGHTA and CDR2 FQGNSA. The CDR3 sequence: CASSFAQPSGNTIYF. The CDR3 DNA reads as TGTGCCAGCAGCTTCGCACAGCCTTCTGGAAACACCATATATTTT. The full variable domain, with the rest looked up from reference TRBV7-2 and TRBJ1-3, is GAGVSQSPSNKVTEKGKDVELRCDPISGHTALYWYRQSLGQGLEFLIYFQGNSAPDKSGLPSDRFSAERTGGSVSTLTIQRTQQEDSAVYLCASSFAQPSGNTIYFGEGSWLTVV.

The chain employs TRBV6-5 and TRBJ1-1, with D perhaps TRBD1 (6 bases). The V gene lost 11 bases and the J gene lost 10 bases, with 17 bases spanning the gap. CDR3 size: 11 residues. Germline loops: CDR1 MNHEY, CDR2 SVGAGI. The CDR3 DNA follows: TGTGCCGGTTCACAGGGAAGTGGAGCTTTCTTT. Translation gives CAGSQGSGAFF.

The rearrangement links TRBV5-4 to TRBJ2-3, with unresolved D. V was pared by 1 base and J by 2 bases, with 11 bases between. The germline V gene has CDR1 SGHNT and CDR2 YYREEE (reference sequence). CDR3 size: 15 residues. The CDR3 protein is CASSLKDRNTDTQYF. Here the CDR3 DNA reads TGTGCCAGCAGCTTGAAGGATCGGAACACAGATACGCAGTATTTT.

V and J are TRBV19 and TRBJ2-1; possible D gene TRBD2, 5 bases. The V end lost 1 base, the J end lost 0 bases, and 13 bases lay between the germline ends. The CDR3 sequence is 17 residues long. Per the germline V gene, CDR1 is LNHDA and CDR2 is SQIVND (reference sequence). CDR3 sequence (DNA): TGTGCCAGTAGTATAGGGGGAGTCGTAAGCTCCTACAATGAGCAGTTCTTC. The encoded protein is CASSIGGVVSSYNEQFF.

This chain joins TRBV29-1 and TRBJ2-7; D possibly uses TRBD1 or TRBD2 (5 bases each). The V end lost 4 bases, the J end lost 5 bases, and 12 bases lay between the germline ends. CDR3 length: 12 amino acids. In germline, CDR1 is SQVTM, CDR2 ANQGSEA. The CDR3 nucleotides are TGCAGCGTTGCAGGGTCCGGGGACGAGCAGTACTTC. This gives the protein CSVAGSGDEQYF.

This chain uses TRBV6-6 with TRBJ1-1; D not resolved. V was trimmed by 8 bases and J by 5 bases, leaving 6 bases between them. CDR3 size: 10 residues. CDR1 and CDR2 (germline): MNHNY, SVGAGI (reference sequence). The CDR3 DNA follows: TGTGCCAGCGCGGAGACTGAAGCTTTCTTT. Translation gives CASAETEAFF.

V gene TRBV6-1 combines with J gene TRBJ2-3, with 14 bases lining up with TRBD2. The CDR3 loop spans 17 amino acids. Unmatched junction bases numbered 9, after V lost 3 bases and J lost 7 bases. CDR1 MNHNS and CDR2 SASEGT come from the germline V gene. Here the CDR3 DNA reads TGTGCCAGCAGTGAGTTACCGGGACTAGCGGGAGAAAATACGCAGTATTTT. Its translation: CASSELPGLAGENTQYF.

This clone was seen only a few times. This sample also contains other DNA sequences that code for the same CDR3. V usage is TRBV6-6 and J usage is TRBJ1-2, with D tentatively TRBD1 (6 bases). V gave up 8 bases and J gave up 4 bases, with 8 bases separating them. This CDR3 has 11 residues. Per the germline V gene, CDR1 is MNHNY and CDR2 is SVGAGI (reference sequence). The CDR3 is CASRTVYGYTF. In DNA form, the CDR3 reads TGTGCCAGCCGGACAGTCTATGGCTACACCTTC.

The V gene is TRBV30, the J gene TRBJ2-2; D ambiguous. The germline V gene has CDR1 GTSNPN and CDR2 SVGIG (reference sequence). The CDR3 spans 13 residues. The germline V and J ends were trimmed by 1 base and 1 base, with 4 bases remaining between them. The CDR3 sequence is CAWSAENTGELFF. The CDR3 DNA follows: TGTGCCTGGAGTGCAGAGAACACCGGGGAGCTGTTTTTT.

The chain joins TRBV7-9 to TRBJ2-3, with 9 bases that match TRBD2. The CDR3 loop spans 17 amino acids. Germline V gene data show CDR1 as SEHNR and CDR2 as FQNEAQ (reference sequence). The V gene end was trimmed by 4 bases and the J gene end by 1 base; junction bases not matched to a gene: 9. The CDR3 coding sequence is TGTGCCAGCAGCTCCCCCAAGGGACTAGCTGGCACAGATACGCAGTATTTT. This gives the protein CASSSPKGLAGTDTQYF.

J is TRBJ2-7 and V is TRBV13; D not certain. The CDR3 covers 12 residues. V shed 1 base and J shed 6 bases, with 7 bases lying between them. The germline CDR1 and CDR2 sequences are PRHDT and FYEKMQ (reference sequence). CDR3 loop: CASSLDGPEQYF. The DNA of the CDR3 is TGTGCCAGCAGCTTAGACGGGCCCGAGCAGTACTTC.

The CDR3, as DNA: TGTGCCAGCAGCCAACCTTCCGGGACGGTGCATGGCTACACCTTC. It translates to CASSQPSGTVHGYTF. The chain uses TRBV4-2 and TRBJ1-2; weak D call: TRBD1 (5 bases). Germline V gene data show CDR1 as LGHNA and CDR2 as YNFKEQ. V was clipped by 2 bases and J by 6 bases, with 16 bases between them. CDR3 length equals 15 residues.

The chain couples TRBV15 to TRBJ2-1; 10 bases are shared with TRBD2. The trim removed 0 bases at V and 7 bases at J, leaving 6 bases unmatched. The CDR3 contains 16 residues. Germline CDR1 is LNHNV and CDR2 is YYDKDF (reference sequence). CDR3 residues: CATSREGLAEPNEQFF. As DNA, the CDR3 is TGTGCCACCAGCAGAGAAGGACTAGCGGAGCCTAATGAGCAGTTCTTC.

This sequence joins TRBV12-3 or TRBV12-4 and TRBJ2-6; D is unresolved. This CDR3 comprises 11 residues. Between the trimmed V and J ends, which lost 8 bases and 1 base, there was a span of 0 bases. The CDR3 region is CASSGANVLTF. For the CDR3, the DNA is TGTGCCAGCTCTGGGGCCAACGTCCTGACTTTC.

The chain combines TRBV7-6 with TRBJ1-2; no firm D call. Germline lookup yields CDR1 SGHVS and CDR2 FNYEAQ. The V end lost 4 bases, the J end lost 4 bases, and 13 bases lay between the germline ends. The CDR3 is 14 residues long. CDR3 loop: CASSSSSRGYGYTF. CDR3 nucleotides: TGTGCCAGCAGCTCGTCATCACGGGGCTATGGCTACACCTTC.

This rearrangement joins TRBV7-9 to TRBJ1-4; D not resolved. This CDR3 contains 15 residues. The V gene's germline CDR1 is SEHNR and CDR2 FQNEAQ (reference sequence). The ends were cut back, 1 base at V and 8 bases at J, with 14 bases in the middle. The CDR3 bases are TGTGCCAGCAGCTTAGACAGTAGTGTTCGGGAAAAACTGTTTTTT. This translates into CASSLDSSVREKLFF. The whole variable domain, remainder taken from reference TRBV7-9 and TRBJ1-4, is DTGVSQNPRHKITKRGQNVTFRCDPISEHNRLYWYRQTLGQGPEFLTYFQNEAQLEKSRLLSDRFSAERPKGSFSTLEIQRTEQGDSAMYLCASSLDSSVREKLFFGSGTQLSVL.

The V gene is TRBV3-1 (or the pseudogene TRBV3-2), the J gene TRBJ2-1, with D uncertain. V dropped 5 bases and J dropped 5 bases, with 19 bases sitting between them. From germline, CDR1 is LGHDT and CDR2 YNNKEL (reference sequence). The CDR3 totals 16 residues. Here the CDR3 reads CASSIRQVISNNEQFF. The CDR3 DNA sequence: TGTGCCAGCAGCATCAGGCAGGTGATAAGTAACAATGAGCAGTTCTTC.

CDR3: CASSPPPQDYSYEQYF. The DNA for the CDR3 is TGTGCCAGCTCACCACCCCCACAGGACTATTCCTACGAGCAGTACTTC. The chain recombines TRBV18 with TRBJ2-7; a weak D match, TRBD2 (6 bases). This CDR3 has 16 residues. Germline CDR1 reads KGHSH; CDR2 reads LQKENI. V lost 0 bases and J 1 base, leaving 13 bases between the germline ends.

The chain combines TRBV4-2 with TRBJ2-5; a possible D gene is TRBD2 (6 bases). The CDR3 has 15 residues. V lost 0 bases, J lost 1 base, and 9 bases lay in between. Germline CDR1 LGHNA, CDR2 YNFKEQ. In nucleotides, the CDR3 is TGTGCCAGCAGCCAAGATCTGCGGGGCCAAGAGACCCAGTACTTC. This gives the protein CASSQDLRGQETQYF.

This chain joins TRBV27 and TRBJ2-4, with D perhaps matching TRBD1 (5 bases). Germline values: CDR1 MNHEY, CDR2 SMNVEV (reference sequence). V shed 2 bases and J shed 2 bases, with 7 bases lying between them. This CDR3 comprises 14 residues. In DNA form, the CDR3 reads TGTGCCAGCAGTTTAATGGGGCCCAAAAACATTCAGTACTTC. This codes for CASSLMGPKNIQYF.

This CDR3 is CASSAETSGDSDTQYF. CDR3 DNA sequence: TGTGCCAGCAGCGCTGAGACTAGCGGGGACTCAGATACGCAGTATTTT. The rearrangement joins TRBV9 to TRBJ2-3, with 11 bases aligning to TRBD2. V was pared by 3 bases and J by 4 bases, with 7 bases of the junction left unmatched. The CDR3 consists of 16 residues. Germline loops: CDR1 SGDLS, CDR2 YYNGEE.

The gene calls are TRBV4-1 and TRBJ2-1; 7 nucleotides match TRBD2. V shed 0 bases and J 8 bases; nucleotides not matched to a gene: 7. Germline V CDR1 and CDR2: MGHRA, YSYEKL. The CDR3 covers 15 residues. CDR3 in amino acids: CASSQERQGGDEQFF. CDR3 sequence (DNA): TGCGCCAGCAGCCAAGAACGGCAGGGAGGGGATGAGCAGTTCTTC.